This paragraph reports one TCR beta chain. This record belongs to a study of cytomegalovirus exposure and HLA in healthy donors. The assay was immunoSEQ multiplex PCR, and TCRdb's table has in-frame clones only and misses some. The table lists about 130,000 clones, approximately 89% of them singletons. The donors formed part of the roughly 120-subject validation cohort, distinct from the roughly 700-subject first cohort. The CDR3 is 14 amino acids. Germline V gives CDR1 MNHNS, CDR2 SASEGT. With 3 bases clipped from V and 6 bases from J, the junction kept 3 bases outside the gene matches. V and J are TRBV6-1 and TRBJ2-1; 9 bases match TRBD1. This sequence originates from a woman in her late teens or twenties in good health and CMV-seronegative. The source material was PBMCs. For the CDR3, the DNA is TGTGCCAGCAGTGACATGGACAGGGGCAATGAGCAGTTCTTC. Translating gives CASSDMDRGNEQFF.